The 28 T cell receptor beta chains reported below all come from one sample, sequenced in a study of CD8 T cells in ankylosing spondylitis. Study-level points and caveats: What appeared characteristic of ankylosing spondylitis blood was a TCR beta motif of about eight highly homologous variants.

These TCRs' antigens remain unknown. From the 5' RACE reads, TCRdb called clonotypes with MiXCR, one entry per CDR3 protein. This table has roughly 670,000 distinct CDR3 sequences, around 19% appearing once. Material: blood, either unsorted or a sorted T cell fraction (not recorded which). These TCRs come from a male donor with ankylosing spondylitis.

The chain links TRBV18 to TRBJ1-5, with D possibly TRBD1 on 5 matching bases. Trimming took 6 bases from V and 0 from J, leaving 15 bases between them. Per the germline V gene, CDR1 is KGHSH and CDR2 is LQKENI. The CDR3 contains 16 residues. The DNA of the CDR3 is TGTGCCAGCTCCCCGGGAGGGGCCTATAGCAATCAGCCCCAGCATTTT. Translated, it gives CASSPGGAYSNQPQHF.

The chain is built from TRBV7-9 and TRBJ2-5; 7 bases line up with TRBD2. This CDR3 is 17 amino acids long. Germline CDR1 SEHNR, CDR2 FQNEAQ (reference sequence). V lost 0 bases and J lost 4; bases outside the gene matches: 11. The chain's CDR3 is CASSLAGAQRDGETQYF. The CDR3 DNA follows: TGTGCCAGCAGCTTAGCAGGGGCCCAGCGGGATGGAGAGACCCAGTACTTC.

This chain connects TRBV20-1 to TRBJ1-2, with TRBD1 matching 10 bases. Per germline, CDR1 DFQATT and CDR2 SNEGSKA (reference sequence). The V gene end was trimmed by 5 bases and the J gene end by 1 base; junction bases not matched to a gene: 4. The CDR3 has 14 residues. The CDR3 bases are TGCAGTGCTGGACAGGGGGGGCATAACTATGGCTACACCTTC. It specifies CSAGQGGHNYGYTF.

This clonotype came up a few times. The chain links TRBV7-2 to TRBJ2-1, with D tentatively TRBD1 (5 bases). The CDR3 spans 16 residues. Trimming removed 5 bases from V and 4 bases from J, with 18 bases in between. In germline, CDR1 is SGHTA, CDR2 FQGNSA. The CDR3 is CASSRYGQELYNEQFF. CDR3 DNA sequence: TGTGCCAGCAGCAGATACGGACAAGAACTTTACAATGAGCAGTTCTTC.

In its sample, this clonotype was seen a few times. This chain joins TRBV6-5 and TRBJ2-7, with 7 bases fitting TRBD2. Germline assignment: CDR1 MNHEY and CDR2 SVGAGI. The CDR3 spans 13 residues. V lost 2 bases to trimming and J lost 11 bases; unmatched junction nucleotides: 9. The CDR3 DNA is TGTGCCAGCAGTTACCGGGAGGACCGCCCGGAGTACTTC. This codes for CASSYREDRPEYF.

V usage is TRBV12-3 or TRBV12-4 and J usage is TRBJ1-1; the D is unclear. The V gene lost 4 bases and the J gene lost 1 base, with 10 bases spanning the gap. The CDR3 is 14 residues long. For the CDR3, the DNA is TGTGCCAGCAGTTCAGGCAGCCCGAACACTGAAGCTTTCTTT. Translated, it gives CASSSGSPNTEAFF.

There are a few counts of this clonotype. The chain combines TRBV3-1 with TRBJ2-1; the D gene is possibly TRBD2 (5 bases). Germline-derived CDR1 and CDR2 are LGHDT and YNNKEL (reference sequence). CDR3 size: 14 residues. Between the trimmed V and J ends, which lost 3 bases and 7 bases, there was a span of 13 bases. CDR3 region: CASSQSASRNEQFF. The DNA for the CDR3 is TGTGCCAGCAGCCAGTCGGCTAGCAGGAATGAGCAGTTCTTC.

CDR3: CASSFRQGSEQYF. In DNA, the CDR3 is TGTGCCAGCAGCTTCCGACAGGGCTCCGAGCAGTACTTC. This chain joins TRBV7-9 and TRBJ2-7; TRBD1 matches 7 bases. CDR3 size: 13 residues. From germline, CDR1 is SEHNR and CDR2 FQNEAQ (reference sequence). V lost 3 bases and J lost 6; bases outside the gene matches: 5.

The chain combines TRBV5-1 with TRBJ2-2; D is uncertain. V was cut by 5 bases and J by 3 bases, with 11 bases left in between. The CDR3 has 14 residues. The germline V gene has CDR1 SGHRS and CDR2 YFSETQ. This CDR3 reads CASRGDRYTGELFF. CDR3 nucleotides: TGCGCCAGCAGAGGAGACCGATACACCGGGGAGCTGTTTTTT.

This chain connects TRBV2 to TRBJ1-3; D is ambiguous. Germline CDR1 and CDR2: SNHLY and FYNNEI. The ends were cut back, 5 bases at V and 8 bases at J, with 10 bases in the middle. This CDR3 is built from 12 residues. CDR3 in DNA: TGTGCCAGCAGTAGGTTGAGGGACACCATATATTTT. Protein sequence: CASSRLRDTIYF. The variable domain in full, completed from reference TRBV2 and TRBJ1-3, reads EPEVTQTPSHQVTQMGQEVILRCVPISNHLYFYWYRQILGQKVEFLVSFYNNEISEKSEIFDDQFSVERPDGSNFTLKIRSTKLEDSAMYFCASSRLRDTIYFGEGSWLTVV.

The chain is built from TRBV4-1 and TRBJ2-1; TRBD2 aligns across 12 bases. J lost 9 bases, V lost 4 bases, and 4 bases had no gene match. Germline V gene sequence: CDR1 MGHRA, CDR2 YSYEKL. The CDR3 is 14 residues long. CDR3: CASSPRTSGAEQFF. The DNA for the CDR3 is TGCGCCAGCAGCCCGAGGACTAGCGGGGCTGAGCAGTTCTTC.

The J gene is TRBJ2-5, the V gene TRBV7-9, with 10 bases identical to TRBD1. The CDR3 spans 15 residues. Germline assignment: CDR1 SEHNR and CDR2 FQNEAQ (reference sequence). J gave up 3 bases and V 3 bases, and 4 bases lay outside the gene matches. CDR3 protein: CASSLGQGLEETQYF. The CDR3 nucleotides are TGTGCCAGCAGCTTGGGACAGGGGTTGGAAGAGACCCAGTACTTC.

This clonotype was counted between two and nine times. This sequence joins TRBV20-1 and TRBJ1-5; no firm D call. Germline-derived CDR1 and CDR2 are DFQATT and SNEGSKA (reference sequence). CDR3 size: 15 residues. The V gene lost 1 base and the J gene lost 1 base, with 11 bases spanning the gap. CDR3 coding DNA: TGCAGTGCTAGAGGAAGGTGGAGAAGCAATCAGCCCCAGCATTTT. This gives the protein CSARGRWRSNQPQHF.

In its sample, this clonotype was seen a few times. This chain connects TRBV28 to TRBJ2-5; possible D gene TRBD1, 6 bases. Germline CDR1 reads MDHEN; CDR2 reads SYDVKM. This CDR3 is built from 13 residues. The V gene lost 6 bases and the J gene lost 5 bases, with 13 bases spanning the gap. CDR3 in DNA: TGTGCCAGCAGGGACAGTAGGGGGGAGACCCAGTACTTC. Its translation: CASRDSRGETQYF.

The DNA for the CDR3 is TGTGCTACAGGTTCATTTGCCAAAAACATTCAGTACTTC. Its translation: CATGSFAKNIQYF. The chain combines TRBV6-1 with TRBJ2-4; a possible D gene is TRBD1 (5 bases). CDR3 length: 13 residues. Looked up from germline, CDR1 is MNHNS and CDR2 is SASEGT.

This clonotype came up a few times. The gene calls are TRBV12-3 or TRBV12-4 and TRBJ1-4, with TRBD1 identical over 9 bases. With 2 bases clipped from V and 5 bases from J, the junction kept 3 bases outside the gene matches. The CDR3 consists of 15 residues. CDR3 in amino acids: CASSLSGTGNEKLFF. CDR3 DNA: TGTGCCAGCAGTTTATCCGGGACAGGGAATGAAAAACTGTTTTTT.

This clonotype was counted a few times. This rearrangement joins TRBV10-2 to TRBJ1-4; D not resolved. The CDR3 totals 14 residues. CDR1 and CDR2 from the germline V gene are WSHSY and SAAADI. V lost 4 bases, J lost 5 bases, and 11 bases lay in between. The CDR3 protein is CASSAINLNEKLFF. As DNA, the CDR3 is TGCGCCAGCAGTGCTATCAACCTAAATGAAAAACTGTTTTTT.

This clonotype has a handful of counts. V gene TRBV12-3 or TRBV12-4 combines with J gene TRBJ2-7; weak D call: TRBD1 (6 bases). V lost 6 bases to trimming and J lost 5 bases, with 14 bases between them. The CDR3 length is 13 residues. The CDR3: CASSSLQGHEQYF. CDR3 nucleotide sequence: TGTGCCAGCAGCTCACTACAGGGTCACGAGCAGTACTTC.

This clonotype was found a few times. CDR3 protein: CASSSWTGGEDTQYF. The CDR3 DNA sequence: TGTGCCAGCTCATCTTGGACAGGGGGTGAAGATACGCAGTATTTT. The rearrangement joins TRBV18 to TRBJ2-3; 10 positions match TRBD1. This CDR3 region has 15 residues. The junction had 7 bases not matched to a gene; V was cut back by 5 bases and J by 5 bases. From germline, CDR1 is KGHSH and CDR2 LQKENI.

This clonotype has a count of ten or more. In DNA, the CDR3 is TGCGCCAGCAGCTCCTCCACAGTGAACACTGAAGCTTTCTTT. It is translated as CASSSSTVNTEAFF. The chain employs TRBV5-1 and TRBJ1-1; D uncertain. V dropped 3 bases and J dropped 0 bases, with 9 bases sitting between them. Germline CDR1 SGHRS, CDR2 YFSETQ. CDR3 length: 14 residues.

As regards this clonotype: At one boundary the junction diverges from the germline segment, which might be a read error. This chain links TRBV7-2 with TRBJ2-3, with TRBD2 matching over 9 bases. This CDR3 spans 16 amino acids. Germline V gives CDR1 SGHTA, CDR2 FQGNSA. The CDR3 loop reads CVSSLAGGVSTDTQYF. Written as DNA, the CDR3 is TGTGTCAGCAGCCTCGCGGGGGGGGTCTCCACAGATACGCAGTATTTT.

This clonotype was detected only a few times. The chain has TRBV5-1 and TRBJ1-1; maybe TRBD1 (6 bases). V was pared by 3 bases and J by 1 base, with 16 bases between. Germline V gene data show CDR1 as SGHRS and CDR2 as YFSETQ. The CDR3 is 16 amino acids. In DNA form, the CDR3 reads TGCGCCAGCAGCTCCTATTGGGGGCCGACGAACACTGAAGCTTTCTTT. Translated, it gives CASSSYWGPTNTEAFF.

This clonotype appeared a few times. The J gene is TRBJ2-7, the V gene TRBV6-1; possible D gene TRBD2, 6 bases. The CDR3 sequence is 19 residues long. V gave up 6 bases and J gave up 3 bases, with 30 bases separating them. CDR1 and CDR2 (germline): MNHNS, SASEGT. The CDR3: CASSATGEYSGTRGYEQYF. The CDR3 nucleotides read TGTGCCAGCAGCGCGACGGGAGAATATAGCGGCACAAGGGGCTACGAGCAGTACTTC.

This clonotype appeared many times. V and J are TRBV12-3 or TRBV12-4 and TRBJ1-1; 7 bases line up with TRBD1. This CDR3 is built from 13 residues. Trimming at V came to 5 bases and at J to 8 bases, leaving 8 bases not matched to a gene. DNA of the CDR3: TGTGCCAGCAGTAGGACAGGCGATCACGAAGCTTTCTTT. Its protein is CASSRTGDHEAFF.

The chain couples TRBV10-3 to TRBJ1-6; 8 nucleotides agree with TRBD1. Looked up from germline, CDR1 is ENHRY and CDR2 is SYGVKD. The CDR3 extends over 14 amino acids. The junction had 6 bases not matched to a gene; V was cut back by 8 bases and J by 6 bases. The CDR3 reads CAIRDRWSNSPLHF. CDR3 sequence (DNA): TGTGCCATCCGGGACAGGTGGAGTAATTCACCCCTCCACTTT.

This clonotype was observed a handful of times. The rearrangement joins TRBV3-1 to TRBJ1-1, with D maybe TRBD1 (5 bases). V was cut by 2 bases and J by 4 bases, with 8 bases left in between. The CDR3 is 13 amino acids. Germline CDR1 reads LGHDT; CDR2 reads YNNKEL (reference sequence). CDR3 protein: CASSQYQGTEAFF. Written as DNA, the CDR3 is TGTGCCAGCAGCCAATACCAGGGCACTGAAGCTTTCTTT.

This clonotype was counted a few times. The chain uses TRBV28 and TRBJ2-3; D not certain. Trimming took 6 bases from V and 6 from J, leaving 10 bases between them. CDR1 MDHEN and CDR2 SYDVKM come from the germline V gene. This CDR3 contains 12 residues. CDR3 amino acids: CASSIRTDTQYF. As DNA, the CDR3 is TGTGCCAGCAGCATAAGAACGGATACGCAGTATTTT.

This chain links TRBV15 with TRBJ2-5; no reliable D call. The germline CDR1 and CDR2 sequences are LNHNV and YYDKDF (reference sequence). Trimming removed 5 bases at V and 1 base at J, with 14 bases between. CDR3 length: 15 amino acids. The CDR3 bases are TGTGCCACCAGCCGACCCGCCAGCGCCCAAGAGACCCAGTACTTC. Encoded protein: CATSRPASAQETQYF.